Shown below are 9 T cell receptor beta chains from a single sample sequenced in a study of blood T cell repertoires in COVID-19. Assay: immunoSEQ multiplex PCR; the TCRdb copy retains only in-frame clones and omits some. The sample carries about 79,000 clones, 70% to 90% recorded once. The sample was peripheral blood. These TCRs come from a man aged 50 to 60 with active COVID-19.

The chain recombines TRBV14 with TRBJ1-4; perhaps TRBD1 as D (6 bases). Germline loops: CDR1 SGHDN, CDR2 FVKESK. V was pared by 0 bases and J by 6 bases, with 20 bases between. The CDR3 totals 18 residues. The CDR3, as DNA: TGTGCCAGCAGCCAAGAGAGTGAGATAGGGGGTTTTTATGAAAAACTGTTTTTT. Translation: CASSQESEIGGFYEKLFF.

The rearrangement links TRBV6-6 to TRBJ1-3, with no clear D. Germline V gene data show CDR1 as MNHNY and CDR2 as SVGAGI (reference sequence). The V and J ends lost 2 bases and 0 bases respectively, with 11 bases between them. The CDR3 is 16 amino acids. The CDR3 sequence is CASSYLQVPSGNTIYF. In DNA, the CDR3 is TGTGCCAGCAGTTACCTGCAGGTACCCTCTGGAAACACCATATATTTT.

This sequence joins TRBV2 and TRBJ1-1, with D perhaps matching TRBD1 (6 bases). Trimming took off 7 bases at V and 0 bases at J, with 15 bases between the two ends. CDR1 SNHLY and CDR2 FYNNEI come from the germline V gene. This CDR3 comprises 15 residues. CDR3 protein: CASKLTGQMNTEAFF. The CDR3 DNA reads TGTGCCAGCAAATTGACAGGACAAATGAACACTGAAGCTTTCTTT.

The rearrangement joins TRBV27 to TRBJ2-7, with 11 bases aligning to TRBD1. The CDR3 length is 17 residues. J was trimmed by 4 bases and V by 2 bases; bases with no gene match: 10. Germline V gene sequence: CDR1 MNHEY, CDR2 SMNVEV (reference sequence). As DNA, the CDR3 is TGTGCCAGCAGTTTACCCTCTTCGGGACAGGGGGTGTACGAGCAGTACTTC. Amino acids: CASSLPSSGQGVYEQYF.

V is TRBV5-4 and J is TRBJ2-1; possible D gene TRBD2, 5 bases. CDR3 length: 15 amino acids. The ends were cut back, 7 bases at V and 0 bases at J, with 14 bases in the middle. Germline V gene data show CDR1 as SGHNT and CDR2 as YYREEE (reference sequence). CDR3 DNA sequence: TGTGCCAGCCGAGTGGACTTCAGCTCCTACAATGAGCAGTTCTTC. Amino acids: CASRVDFSSYNEQFF.

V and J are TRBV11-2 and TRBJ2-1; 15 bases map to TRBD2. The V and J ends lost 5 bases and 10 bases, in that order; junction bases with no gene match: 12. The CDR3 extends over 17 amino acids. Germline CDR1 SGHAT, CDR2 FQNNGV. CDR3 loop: CASSPQSAGTSGGEQFF. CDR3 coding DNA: TGTGCCAGCAGCCCACAGAGCGCCGGGACTAGCGGGGGGGAGCAGTTCTTC. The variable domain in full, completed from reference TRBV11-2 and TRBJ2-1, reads EAGVAQSPRYKIIEKRQSVAFWCNPISGHATLYWYQQILGQGPKLLIQFQNNGVVDDSQLPKDRFSAERLKGVDSTLKIQPAKLEDSAVYLCASSPQSAGTSGGEQFFGPGTRLTVL.

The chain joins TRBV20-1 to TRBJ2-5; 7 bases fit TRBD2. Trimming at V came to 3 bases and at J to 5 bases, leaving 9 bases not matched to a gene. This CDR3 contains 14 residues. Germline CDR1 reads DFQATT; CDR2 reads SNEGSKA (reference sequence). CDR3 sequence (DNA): TGCAGTGCTAGTTTGACTAGCACCGGGGAGACCCAGTACTTC. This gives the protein CSASLTSTGETQYF.

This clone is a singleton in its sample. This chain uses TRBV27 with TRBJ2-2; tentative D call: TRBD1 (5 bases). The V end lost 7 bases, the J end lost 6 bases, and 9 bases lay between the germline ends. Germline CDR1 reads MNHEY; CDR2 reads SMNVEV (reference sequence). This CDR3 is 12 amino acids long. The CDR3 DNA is TGTGCCAGCAAACAGGCGGCCGGGGAGCTGTTTTTT. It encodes CASKQAAGELFF.

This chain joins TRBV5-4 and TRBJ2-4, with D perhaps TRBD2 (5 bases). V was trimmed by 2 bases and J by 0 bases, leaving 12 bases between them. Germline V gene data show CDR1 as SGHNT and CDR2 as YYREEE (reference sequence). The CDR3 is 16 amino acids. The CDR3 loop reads CASSFDPGKAKNIQYF. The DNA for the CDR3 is TGTGCCAGCAGCTTTGATCCGGGAAAAGCCAAAAACATTCAGTACTTC.